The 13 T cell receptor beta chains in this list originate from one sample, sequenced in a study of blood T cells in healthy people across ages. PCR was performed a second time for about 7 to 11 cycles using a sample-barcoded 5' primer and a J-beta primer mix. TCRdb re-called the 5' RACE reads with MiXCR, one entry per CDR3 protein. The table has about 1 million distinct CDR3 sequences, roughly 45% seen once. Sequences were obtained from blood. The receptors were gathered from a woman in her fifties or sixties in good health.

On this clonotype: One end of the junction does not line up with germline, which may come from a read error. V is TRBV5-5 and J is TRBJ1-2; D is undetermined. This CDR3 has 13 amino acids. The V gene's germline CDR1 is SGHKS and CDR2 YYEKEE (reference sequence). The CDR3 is CVSSFSAGYGYTF. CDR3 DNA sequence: TGTGTCAGCAGCTTCTCGGCAGGCTATGGCTACACCTTC.

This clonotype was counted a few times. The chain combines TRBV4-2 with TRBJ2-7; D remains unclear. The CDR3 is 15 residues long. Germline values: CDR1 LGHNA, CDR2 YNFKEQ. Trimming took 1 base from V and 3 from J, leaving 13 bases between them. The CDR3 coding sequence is TGTGCCAGCAGCCAAGGTTGCTCGTCTTTCTACGAGCAGTACTTC. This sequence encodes CASSQGCSSFYEQYF.

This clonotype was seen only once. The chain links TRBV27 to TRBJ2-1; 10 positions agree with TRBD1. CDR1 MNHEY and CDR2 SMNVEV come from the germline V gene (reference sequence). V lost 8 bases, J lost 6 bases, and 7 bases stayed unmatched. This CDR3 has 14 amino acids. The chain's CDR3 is CASGGQGLGNEQFF. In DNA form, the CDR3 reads TGTGCCAGCGGGGGACAGGGGTTGGGCAATGAGCAGTTCTTC.

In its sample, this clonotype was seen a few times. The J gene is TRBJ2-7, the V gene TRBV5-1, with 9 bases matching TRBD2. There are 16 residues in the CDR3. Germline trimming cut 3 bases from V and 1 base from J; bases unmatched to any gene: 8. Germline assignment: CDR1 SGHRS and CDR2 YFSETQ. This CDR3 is CASSSSPGLASYEQYF. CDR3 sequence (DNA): TGCGCCAGCAGCTCCTCCCCCGGACTAGCGTCCTACGAGCAGTACTTC.

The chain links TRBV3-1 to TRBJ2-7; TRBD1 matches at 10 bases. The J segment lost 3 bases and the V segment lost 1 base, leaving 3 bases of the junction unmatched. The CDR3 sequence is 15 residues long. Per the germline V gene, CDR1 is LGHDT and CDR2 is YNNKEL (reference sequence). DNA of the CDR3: TGTGCCAGCAGCCAAGCCGGGACAGGGGTCTACGAGCAGTACTTC. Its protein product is CASSQAGTGVYEQYF.

The CDR3, as DNA: TGTGCCAGCAGTTGGGGACAGGCCCTTCAAGAGACCCAGTACTTC. Translating gives CASSWGQALQETQYF. The chain is built from TRBV12-3 or TRBV12-4 and TRBJ2-5; 8 bases match TRBD1. There are 15 residues in the CDR3. The V segment lost 4 bases and the J segment 2 bases; nucleotides outside the gene matches: 6.

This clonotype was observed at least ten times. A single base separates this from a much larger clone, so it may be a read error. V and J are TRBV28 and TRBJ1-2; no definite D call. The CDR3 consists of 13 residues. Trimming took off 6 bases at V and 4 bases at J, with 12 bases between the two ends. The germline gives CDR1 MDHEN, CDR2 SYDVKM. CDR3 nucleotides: TGTGCCAGCAGCGTTTACAACGCCTATGGCTACACCTTC. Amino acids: CASSVYNAYGYTF.

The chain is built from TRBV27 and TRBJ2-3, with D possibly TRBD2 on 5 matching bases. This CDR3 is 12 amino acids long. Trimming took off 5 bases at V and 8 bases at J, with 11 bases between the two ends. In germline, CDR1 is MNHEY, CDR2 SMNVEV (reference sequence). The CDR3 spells CASSPRGGTQYF. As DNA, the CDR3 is TGTGCCAGCAGTCCCCGGGGTGGTACGCAGTATTTT.

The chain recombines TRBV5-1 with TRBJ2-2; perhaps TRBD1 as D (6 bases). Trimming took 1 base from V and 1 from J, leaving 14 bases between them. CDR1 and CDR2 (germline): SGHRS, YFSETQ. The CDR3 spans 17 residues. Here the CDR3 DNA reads TGCGCCAGCAGCTTGAGACCGGGACACATGAACACCGGGGAGCTGTTTTTT. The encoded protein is CASSLRPGHMNTGELFF.

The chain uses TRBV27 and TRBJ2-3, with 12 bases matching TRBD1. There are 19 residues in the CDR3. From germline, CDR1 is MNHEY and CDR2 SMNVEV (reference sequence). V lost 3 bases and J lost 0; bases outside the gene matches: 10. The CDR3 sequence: CASSFSGTGGSLSTDTQYF. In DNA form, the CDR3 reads TGTGCCAGCAGTTTTTCCGGGACAGGGGGCTCTTTAAGCACAGATACGCAGTATTTT.

The CDR3 loop reads CASSLIRLPDNEQFF. DNA of the CDR3: TGTGCCAGCAGTTTAATCAGGTTACCAGACAATGAGCAGTTCTTC. The rearrangement links TRBV27 to TRBJ2-1; D gene ambiguous. V lost 2 bases, J lost 5 bases, and 13 bases lay in between. The V gene's germline CDR1 is MNHEY and CDR2 SMNVEV (reference sequence). The length of the CDR3 is 15 residues.

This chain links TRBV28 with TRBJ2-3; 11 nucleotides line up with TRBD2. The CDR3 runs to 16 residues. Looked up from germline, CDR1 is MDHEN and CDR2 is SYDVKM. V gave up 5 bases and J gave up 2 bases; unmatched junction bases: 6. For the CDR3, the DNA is TGTGCCAGCAGTGTGGGACTAGCGGACCCCACAGATACGCAGTATTTT. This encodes CASSVGLADPTDTQYF.

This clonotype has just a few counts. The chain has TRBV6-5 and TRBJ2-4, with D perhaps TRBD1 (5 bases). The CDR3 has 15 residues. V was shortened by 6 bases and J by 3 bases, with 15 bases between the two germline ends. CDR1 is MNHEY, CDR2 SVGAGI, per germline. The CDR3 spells CASRRQGLGKNIQYF. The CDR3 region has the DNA TGTGCCAGCAGGCGCCAGGGTCTGGGCAAAAACATTCAGTACTTC.